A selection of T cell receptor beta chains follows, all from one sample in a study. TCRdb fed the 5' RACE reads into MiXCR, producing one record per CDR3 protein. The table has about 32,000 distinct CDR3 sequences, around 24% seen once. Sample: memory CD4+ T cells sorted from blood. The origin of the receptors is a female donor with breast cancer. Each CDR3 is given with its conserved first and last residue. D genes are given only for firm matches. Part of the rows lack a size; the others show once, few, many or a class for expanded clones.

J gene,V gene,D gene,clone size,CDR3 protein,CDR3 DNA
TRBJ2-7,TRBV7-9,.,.,CASSSRETVTYEQYF,TGTGCCAGCAGCTCGAGAGAGACAGTTACCTACGAGCAGTACTTC
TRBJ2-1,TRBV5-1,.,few,CASRTTPGDRFQEQFF,TGCGCCAGCAGGACCACTCCGGGGGACAGATTTCAGGAGCAGTTCTTC
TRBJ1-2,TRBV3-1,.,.,CASSQDNRGLRHGYTF,TGTGCCAGCAGCCAAGATAACAGAGGCCTCAGGCATGGCTACACCTTC
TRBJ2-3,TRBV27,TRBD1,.,CASSGGPTGGATDTQYF,TGTGCCAGCAGTGGGGGACCGACAGGGGGCGCGACAGATACGCAGTATTTT
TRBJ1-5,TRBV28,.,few,CASSPHRGAGQPQHF,TGTGCCAGCAGTCCCCACCGAGGGGCGGGTCAGCCCCAGCATTTT
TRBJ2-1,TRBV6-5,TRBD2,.,CASSYGTSEHRSYNEQFF,TGTGCCAGCAGTTACGGGACTAGCGAACACCGCTCCTACAATGAGCAGTTCTTC
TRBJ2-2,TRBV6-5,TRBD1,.,CASSYGDRGTGELFF,TGTGCCAGCAGTTACGGGGACAGGGGCACCGGGGAGCTGTTTTTT
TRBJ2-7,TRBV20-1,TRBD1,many,CSAKDRGYYEQYF,TGCAGTGCTAAGGACAGGGGTTACTACGAGCAGTACTTC
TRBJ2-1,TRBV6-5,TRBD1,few,CASSYTGTGGVEQFF,TGTGCCAGCAGTTACACCGGGACAGGGGGTGTCGAGCAGTTCTTC
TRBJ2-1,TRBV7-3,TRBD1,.,CASSLNRGSYNEQFF,TGTGCCAGCAGCTTAAACAGGGGGTCCTACAATGAGCAGTTCTTC
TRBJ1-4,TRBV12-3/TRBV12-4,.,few,CASSFWDEKLFF,TGTGCCAGCAGTTTTTGGGACGAAAAACTGTTTTTT
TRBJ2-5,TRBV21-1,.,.,CASRGRGLQETQYF,TGTGCCAGCAGAGGACGGGGGCTACAAGAGACCCAGTACTTC
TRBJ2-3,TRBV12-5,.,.,CVSGLEHRIPQYF,TGTGTTAGTGGTTTAGAACACCGTATCCCGCAGTATTTT
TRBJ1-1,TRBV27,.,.,CASRGPGVTEAFF,TGTGCCAGCAGGGGGCCGGGGGTGACTGAAGCTTTCTTT
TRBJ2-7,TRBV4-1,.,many,CASSHIGYEQYF,TGCGCCAGCAGCCATATCGGGTACGAGCAGTACTTC
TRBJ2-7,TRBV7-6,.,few,CASSLGGTASYEQYF,TGTGCCAGCAGCTTAGGGGGGACCGCATCCTACGAGCAGTACTTC
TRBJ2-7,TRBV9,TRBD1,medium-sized,CASSLTGGYEQYF,TGTGCCAGCAGCTTAACAGGGGGCTACGAGCAGTACTTC
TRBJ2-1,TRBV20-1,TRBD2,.,CSAPRNLAGGTYNEQFF,TGCAGTGCTCCACGAAACTTAGCGGGAGGGACCTACAATGAGCAGTTCTTC
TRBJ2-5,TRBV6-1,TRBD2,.,CASSELAGGRWETQYF,TGTGCCAGCAGTGAACTAGCGGGGGGGCGTTGGGAGACCCAGTACTTC
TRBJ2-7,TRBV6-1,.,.,CASSIRISYEQYF,TGTGCCAGCAGTATCAGGATTTCCTACGAGCAGTACTTC
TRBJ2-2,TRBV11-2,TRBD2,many,CASRGEREGQELFF,TGTGCCAGCAGGGGCGAGCGGGAGGGGCAGGAGCTGTTTTTT
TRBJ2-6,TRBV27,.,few,CASRYPGANVLTF,TGTGCCAGCAGGTACCCTGGGGCCAACGTCCTGACTTTC
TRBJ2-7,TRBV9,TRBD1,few,CASSGRTGTSSYEQYF,TGTGCCAGCAGCGGTAGGACAGGAACAAGTTCCTACGAGCAGTACTTC
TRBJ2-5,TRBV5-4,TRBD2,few,CASSYLGLTKETQYF,TGTGCCAGCAGCTACCTGGGACTAACAAAAGAGACCCAGTACTTC
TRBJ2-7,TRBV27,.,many,CASSLLKGEQYF,TGTGCCAGCAGTTTACTGAAGGGCGAGCAGTACTTC
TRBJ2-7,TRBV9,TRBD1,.,CASSVGRTGDYEQYF,TGTGCCAGCAGCGTAGGTAGGACAGGCGACTACGAGCAGTACTTC
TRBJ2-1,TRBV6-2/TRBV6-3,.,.,CASSYFQREQFF,TGTGCCAGCAGTTACTTCCAGCGTGAGCAGTTCTTC
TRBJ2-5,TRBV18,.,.,CASSLMGALETQYF,TGTGCCAGCTCACTAATGGGAGCGTTGGAGACCCAGTACTTC
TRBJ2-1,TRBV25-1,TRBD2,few,CASSEKSLGGFNEQFF,TGTGCCAGCAGTGAAAAGTCCCTCGGGGGGTTCAATGAGCAGTTCTTC
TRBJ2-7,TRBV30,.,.,CAWSVLRGPSSYEQYF,TGTGCCTGGAGTGTACTCAGGGGCCCTAGCTCCTACGAGCAGTACTTC
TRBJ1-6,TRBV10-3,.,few,CAISEEGSTRNSPLHF,TGTGCCATCAGTGAAGAGGGCAGTACGCGAAATTCACCCCTCCACTTT
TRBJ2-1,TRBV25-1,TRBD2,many,CASSTLILAGPSWGEQFF,TGTGCCAGCAGTACCCTAATTCTAGCGGGTCCCTCCTGGGGTGAGCAGTTCTTC
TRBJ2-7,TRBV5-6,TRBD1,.,CASSASGTAYEQYF,TGTGCCAGCAGCGCCTCCGGGACAGCGTACGAGCAGTACTTC